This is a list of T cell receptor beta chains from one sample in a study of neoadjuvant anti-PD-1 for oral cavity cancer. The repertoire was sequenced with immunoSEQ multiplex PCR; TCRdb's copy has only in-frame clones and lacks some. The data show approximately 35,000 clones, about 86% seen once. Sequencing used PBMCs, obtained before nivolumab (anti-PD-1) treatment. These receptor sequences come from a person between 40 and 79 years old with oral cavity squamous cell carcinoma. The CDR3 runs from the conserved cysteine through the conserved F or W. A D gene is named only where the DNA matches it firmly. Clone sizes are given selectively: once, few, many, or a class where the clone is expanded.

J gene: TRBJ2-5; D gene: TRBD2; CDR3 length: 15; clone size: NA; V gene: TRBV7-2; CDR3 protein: CASSLEAGGQETQYF; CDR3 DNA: TGTGCCAGCAGCTTAGAGGCGGGGGGGCAAGAGACCCAGTACTTC
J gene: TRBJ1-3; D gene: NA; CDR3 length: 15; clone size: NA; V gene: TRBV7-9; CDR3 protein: CASSPPGFVGNTIYF; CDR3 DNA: TGTGCCAGCAGCCCCCCGGGATTTGTCGGAAACACCATATATTTT
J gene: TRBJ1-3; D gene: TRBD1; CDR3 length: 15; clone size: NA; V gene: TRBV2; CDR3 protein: CASTAQGAVGNTIYF; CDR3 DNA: TGTGCCAGCACTGCGCAGGGGGCAGTGGGAAACACCATATATTTT
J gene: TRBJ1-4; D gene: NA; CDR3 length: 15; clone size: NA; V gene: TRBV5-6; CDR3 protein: CASSLVAGGNEKLFF; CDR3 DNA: TGTGCCAGCAGCTTGGTAGCTGGGGGCAATGAAAAACTGTTTTTT
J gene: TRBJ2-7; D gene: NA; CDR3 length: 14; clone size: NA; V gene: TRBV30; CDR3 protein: CAWRPGQAPGEQYF; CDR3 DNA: TGTGCCTGGAGGCCCGGCCAGGCCCCCGGGGAGCAGTACTTC
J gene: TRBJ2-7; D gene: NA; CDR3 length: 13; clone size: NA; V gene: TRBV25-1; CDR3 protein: CASSEAGTYEQYF; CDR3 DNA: TGTGCCAGCAGTGAGGCGGGGACCTACGAGCAGTACTTC
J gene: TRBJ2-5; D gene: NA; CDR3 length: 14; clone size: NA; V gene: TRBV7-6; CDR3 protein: CASSLSLTRTTQYF; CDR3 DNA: TGTGCCAGCAGCTTATCCCTGACAAGGACGACCCAGTACTTC
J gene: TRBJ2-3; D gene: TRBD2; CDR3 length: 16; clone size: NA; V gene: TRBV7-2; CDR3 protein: CASSPKAGGGTDTQYF; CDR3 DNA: TGTGCCAGCAGCCCCAAAGCGGGGGGAGGCACAGATACGCAGTATTTT
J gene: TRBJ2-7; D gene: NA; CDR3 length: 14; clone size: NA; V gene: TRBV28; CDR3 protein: CASSVGGSTYEQYF; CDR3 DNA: TGTGCCAGCAGTGTAGGGGGATCGACCTACGAGCAGTACTTC
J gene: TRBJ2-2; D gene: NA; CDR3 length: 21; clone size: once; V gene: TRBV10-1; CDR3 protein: CASSGVPGRPWRTYSTGELFF; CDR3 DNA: TGCGCCAGCAGTGGTGTGCCGGGGCGGCCGTGGCGCACTTATTCCACCGGGGAGCTGTTTTTT
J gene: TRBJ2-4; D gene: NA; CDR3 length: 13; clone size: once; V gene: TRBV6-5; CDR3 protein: CASNTPGVNIQYF; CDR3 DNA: TGTGCCAGCAACACGCCAGGGGTAAACATTCAGTACTTC
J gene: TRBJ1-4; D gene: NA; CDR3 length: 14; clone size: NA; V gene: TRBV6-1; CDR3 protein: CASSEGVGTEKLFF; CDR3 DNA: TGTGCCAGCAGTGAAGGGGTGGGGACGGAAAAACTGTTTTTT
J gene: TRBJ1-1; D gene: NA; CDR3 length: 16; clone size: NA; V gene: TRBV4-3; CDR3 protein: CASSQDVSVMNTEAFF; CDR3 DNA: TGCGCCAGCAGCCAAGATGTGTCGGTTATGAACACTGAAGCTTTCTTT
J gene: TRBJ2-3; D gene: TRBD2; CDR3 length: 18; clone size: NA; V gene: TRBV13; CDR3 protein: CASSPGLAGGYRTDTQYF; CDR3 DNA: TGTGCCAGCAGCCCCGGACTAGCGGGGGGGTATCGCACAGATACGCAGTATTTT
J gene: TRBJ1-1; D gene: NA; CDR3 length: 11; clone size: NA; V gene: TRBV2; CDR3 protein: CASSLDVEAFF; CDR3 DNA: TGTGCCAGCAGCTTGGACGTTGAAGCTTTCTTT
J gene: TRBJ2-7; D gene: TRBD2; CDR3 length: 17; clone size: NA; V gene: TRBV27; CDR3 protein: CASSFSGGGTYPYEQYF; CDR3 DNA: TGTGCCAGCAGTTTCTCGGGGGGGGGTACATACCCGTACGAGCAGTACTTC
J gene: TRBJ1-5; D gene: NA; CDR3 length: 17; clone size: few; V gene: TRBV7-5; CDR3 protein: CARSLVTWDRRDQPQHF; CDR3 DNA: TGTGCCAGAAGCTTAGTAACATGGGACAGGAGGGATCAGCCCCAGCATTTT
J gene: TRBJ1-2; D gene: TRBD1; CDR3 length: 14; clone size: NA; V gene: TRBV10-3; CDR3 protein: CAISESTGSDGYTF; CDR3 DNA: TGTGCCATCAGTGAGTCGACAGGGTCGGATGGCTACACCTTC
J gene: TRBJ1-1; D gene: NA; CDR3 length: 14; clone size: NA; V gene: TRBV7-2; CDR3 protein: CASSLDGRGTEAFF; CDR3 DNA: TGTGCCAGCAGCTTAGATGGCAGGGGCACTGAAGCTTTCTTT
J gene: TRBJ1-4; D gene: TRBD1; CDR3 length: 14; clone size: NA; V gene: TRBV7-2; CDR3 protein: CASRPGQGGEKLFF; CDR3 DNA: TGTGCCAGCAGACCGGGACAGGGTGGTGAAAAACTGTTTTTT
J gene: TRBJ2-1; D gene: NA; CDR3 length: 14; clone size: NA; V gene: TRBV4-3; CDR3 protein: CASSQDLSALEQFF; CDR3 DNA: TGCGCCAGCAGCCAAGATCTAAGCGCCCTTGAGCAGTTCTTC
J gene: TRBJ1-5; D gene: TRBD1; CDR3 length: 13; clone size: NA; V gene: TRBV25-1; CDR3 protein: CASSQTGNQPQHF; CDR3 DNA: TGTGCCAGCAGTCAGACAGGGAATCAGCCCCAGCATTTT
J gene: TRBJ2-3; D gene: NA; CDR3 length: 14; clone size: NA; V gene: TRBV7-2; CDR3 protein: CASSPPVHTDTQYF; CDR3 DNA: TGTGCCAGCAGCCCGCCGGTGCACACAGATACGCAGTATTTT
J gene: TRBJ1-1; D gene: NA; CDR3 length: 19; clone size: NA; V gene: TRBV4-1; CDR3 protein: CASSQDPRAGSLSNTEAFF; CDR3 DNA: TGCGCCAGCAGCCAAGACCCCCGTGCAGGGTCCCTCTCGAACACTGAAGCTTTCTTT
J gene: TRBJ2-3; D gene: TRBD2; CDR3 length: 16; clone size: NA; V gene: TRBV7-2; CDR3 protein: CASRPPGLDYTDTQYF; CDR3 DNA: TGTGCCAGCAGACCACCGGGACTAGATTATACAGATACGCAGTATTTT
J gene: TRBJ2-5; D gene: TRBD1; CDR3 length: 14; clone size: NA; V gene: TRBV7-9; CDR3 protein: CASSFNRGQETQYF; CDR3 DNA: TGTGCCAGCAGCTTCAACAGGGGACAAGAGACCCAGTACTTC
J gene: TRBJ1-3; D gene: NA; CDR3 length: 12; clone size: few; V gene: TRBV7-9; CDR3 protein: CASSTYGNTIYF; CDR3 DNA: TGTGCCAGCAGCACCTATGGAAACACCATATATTTT
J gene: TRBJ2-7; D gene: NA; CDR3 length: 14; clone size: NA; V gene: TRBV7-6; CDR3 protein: CASSLGHLSYEQYF; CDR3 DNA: TGTGCCAGCAGCTTAGGGCATCTCTCCTACGAGCAGTACTTC
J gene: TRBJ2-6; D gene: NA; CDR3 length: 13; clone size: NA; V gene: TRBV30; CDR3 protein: CASSISGANVLTF; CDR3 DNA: TGTGCCTCCTCCATCTCTGGGGCCAACGTCCTGACTTTC
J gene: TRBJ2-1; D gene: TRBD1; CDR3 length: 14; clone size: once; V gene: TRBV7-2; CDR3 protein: CASSNDRGRGEQFF; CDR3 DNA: TGTGCCAGCAGCAATGACAGGGGGAGGGGTGAGCAGTTCTTC
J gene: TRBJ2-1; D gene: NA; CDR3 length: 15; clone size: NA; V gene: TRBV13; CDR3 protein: CASIPRGSSYNEQFF; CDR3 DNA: TGTGCCAGCATCCCACGGGGGAGCTCCTACAATGAGCAGTTCTTC
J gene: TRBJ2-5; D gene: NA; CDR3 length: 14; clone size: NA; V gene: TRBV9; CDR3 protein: CASSVGGLQETQYF; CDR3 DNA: TGTGCCAGCAGCGTAGGAGGGCTCCAAGAGACCCAGTACTTC
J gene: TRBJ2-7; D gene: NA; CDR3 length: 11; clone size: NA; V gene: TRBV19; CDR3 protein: CATGTSYEQYF; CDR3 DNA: TGTGCCACCGGGACTTCATACGAGCAGTACTTC
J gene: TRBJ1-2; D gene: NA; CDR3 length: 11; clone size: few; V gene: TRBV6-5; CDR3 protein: CASRDADGYTF; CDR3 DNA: TGTGCCAGCAGGGATGCGGATGGCTACACCTTC
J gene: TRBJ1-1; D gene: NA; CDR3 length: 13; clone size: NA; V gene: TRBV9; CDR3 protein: CASSGHVNTEAFF; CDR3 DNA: TGTGCCAGCAGCGGACACGTGAACACTGAAGCTTTCTTT
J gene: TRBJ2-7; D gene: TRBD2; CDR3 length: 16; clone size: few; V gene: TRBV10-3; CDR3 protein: CAISESYNSGHYEQYF; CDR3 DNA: TGTGCCATCAGTGAATCTTATAATAGCGGGCACTACGAGCAGTACTTC
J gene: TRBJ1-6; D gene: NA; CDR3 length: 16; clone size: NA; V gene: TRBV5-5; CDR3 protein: CASSTARGTDNSPLHF; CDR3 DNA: TGTGCCAGCAGCACGGCCCGAGGGACTGATAATTCACCCCTCCACTTT
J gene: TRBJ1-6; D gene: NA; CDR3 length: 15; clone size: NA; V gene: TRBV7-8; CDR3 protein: CASSLDGVYNSPLHF; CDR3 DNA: TGTGCCAGCAGCTTAGACGGGGTGTATAATTCACCCCTCCACTTT
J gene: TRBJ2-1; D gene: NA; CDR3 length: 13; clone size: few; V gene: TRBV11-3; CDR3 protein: CASSRIWGNQQFF; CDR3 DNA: TGTGCCAGCAGCCGAATTTGGGGCAATCAGCAGTTCTTC
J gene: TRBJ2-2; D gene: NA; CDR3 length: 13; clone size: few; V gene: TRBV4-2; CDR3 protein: CASSQENTGELFF; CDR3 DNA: TGTGCCAGCAGCCAAGAGAACACCGGGGAGCTGTTTTTT
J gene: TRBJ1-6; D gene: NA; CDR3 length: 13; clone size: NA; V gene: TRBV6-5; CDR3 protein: CASSNREDSPLHF; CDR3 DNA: TGTGCCAGCAGTAACAGGGAGGATTCACCCCTCCACTTT
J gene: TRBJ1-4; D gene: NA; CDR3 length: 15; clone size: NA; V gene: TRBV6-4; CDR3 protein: CASSETGATNEKLFF; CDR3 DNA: TGTGCCAGCAGTGAGACGGGGGCAACTAATGAAAAACTGTTTTTT
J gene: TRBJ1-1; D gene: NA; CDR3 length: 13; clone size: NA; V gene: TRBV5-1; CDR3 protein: CASSLNRDSEAFF; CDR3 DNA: TGCGCCAGCAGCTTGAACAGGGATAGTGAAGCTTTCTTT
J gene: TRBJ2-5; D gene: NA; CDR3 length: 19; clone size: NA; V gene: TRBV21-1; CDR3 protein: CASSKAGPAGGQWDETQYF; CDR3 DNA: TGTGCCAGCAGCAAAGCTGGACCAGCGGGGGGCCAATGGGACGAGACCCAGTACTTC
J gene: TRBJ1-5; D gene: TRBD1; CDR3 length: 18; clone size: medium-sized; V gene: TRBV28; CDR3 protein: CASSLGTGVGDSNQPQHF; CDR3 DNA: TGTGCCAGCAGTTTAGGGACAGGGGTCGGGGATAGCAATCAGCCCCAGCATTTT
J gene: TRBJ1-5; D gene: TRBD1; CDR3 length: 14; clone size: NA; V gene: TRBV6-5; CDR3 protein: CASRRTGRNQPQHF; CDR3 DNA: TGTGCCAGCAGACGGACAGGCAGGAATCAGCCCCAGCATTTT
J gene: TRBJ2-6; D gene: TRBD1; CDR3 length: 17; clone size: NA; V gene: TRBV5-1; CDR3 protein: CASTMTGGYSGANVLTF; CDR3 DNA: TGCGCCAGCACCATGACAGGGGGGTACTCTGGGGCCAACGTCCTGACTTTC
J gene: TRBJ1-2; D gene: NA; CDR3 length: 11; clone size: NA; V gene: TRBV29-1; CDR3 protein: CSVSSADGYTF; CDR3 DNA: TGCAGCGTTAGCAGTGCGGATGGCTACACCTTC
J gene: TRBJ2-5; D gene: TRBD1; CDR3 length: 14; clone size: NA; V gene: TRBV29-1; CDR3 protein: CSVVPGQGQETQYF; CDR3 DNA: TGCAGCGTCGTTCCGGGACAGGGTCAGGAGACCCAGTACTTC
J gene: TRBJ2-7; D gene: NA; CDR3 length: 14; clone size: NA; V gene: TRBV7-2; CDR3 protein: CASSSTQGPYEQYF; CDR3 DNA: TGTGCCAGCAGCTCGACGCAGGGGCCCTACGAGCAGTACTTC
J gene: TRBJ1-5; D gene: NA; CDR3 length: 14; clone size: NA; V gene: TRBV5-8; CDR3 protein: CASSLGGPHQPQHF; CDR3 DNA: TGTGCCAGCAGCTTGGGAGGACCTCATCAGCCCCAGCATTTT
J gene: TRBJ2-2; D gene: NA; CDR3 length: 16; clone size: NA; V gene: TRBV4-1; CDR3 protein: CASSPIVNDRTGELFF; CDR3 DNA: TGCGCCAGCAGCCCGATCGTAAATGACAGGACCGGGGAGCTGTTTTTT
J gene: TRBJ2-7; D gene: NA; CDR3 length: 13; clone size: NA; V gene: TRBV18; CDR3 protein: CASSLGGGYEQYF; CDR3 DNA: TGTGCCAGCTCACTAGGTGGGGGCTACGAGCAGTACTTC